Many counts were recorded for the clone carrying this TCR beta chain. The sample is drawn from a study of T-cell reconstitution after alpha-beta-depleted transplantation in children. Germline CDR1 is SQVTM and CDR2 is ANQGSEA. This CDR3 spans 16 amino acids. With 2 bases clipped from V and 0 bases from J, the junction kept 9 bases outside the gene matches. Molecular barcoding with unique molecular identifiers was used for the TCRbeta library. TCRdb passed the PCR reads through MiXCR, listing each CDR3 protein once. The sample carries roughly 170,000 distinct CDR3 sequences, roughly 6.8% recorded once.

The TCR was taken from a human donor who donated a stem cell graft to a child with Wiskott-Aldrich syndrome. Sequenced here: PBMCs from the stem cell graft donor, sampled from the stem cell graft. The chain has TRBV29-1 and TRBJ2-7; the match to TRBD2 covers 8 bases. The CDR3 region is CSVEKGSGTSSYEQYF. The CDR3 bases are TGCAGCGTTGAAAAGGGATCCGGGACTAGCTCCTACGAGCAGTACTTC.